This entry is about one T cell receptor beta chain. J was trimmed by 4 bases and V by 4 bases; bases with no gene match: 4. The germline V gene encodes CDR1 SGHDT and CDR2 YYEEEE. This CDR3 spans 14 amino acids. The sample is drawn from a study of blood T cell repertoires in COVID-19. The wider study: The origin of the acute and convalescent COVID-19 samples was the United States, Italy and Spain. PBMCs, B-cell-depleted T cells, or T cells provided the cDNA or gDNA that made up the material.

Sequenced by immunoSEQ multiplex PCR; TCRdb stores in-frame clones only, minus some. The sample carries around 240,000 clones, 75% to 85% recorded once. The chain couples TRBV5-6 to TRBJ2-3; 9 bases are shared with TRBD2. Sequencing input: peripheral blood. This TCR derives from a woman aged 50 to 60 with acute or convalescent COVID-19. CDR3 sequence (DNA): TGTGCCAGCAGCGGGACTAGCAGATCAGATACGCAGTATTTT. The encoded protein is CASSGTSRSDTQYF. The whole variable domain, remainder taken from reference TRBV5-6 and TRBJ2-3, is DAGVTQSPTHLIKTRGQQVTLRCSPKSGHDTVSWYQQALGQGPQFIFQYYEEEERQRGNFPDRFSGHQFPNYSSELNVNALLLGDSALYLCASSGTSRSDTQYFGPGTRLTVL.